The present T cell receptor (beta chain) was sequenced within a study of T cell responses to AZD1222 COVID-19 vaccine. Whole-study findings and limits: Spike-specific TCR repertoires showed rising breadth and depth after two AZD1222 doses.

Trimming stripped 10 bases from V and 5 bases from J, with 15 bases between. Germline V gives CDR1 MDHEN, CDR2 SYDVKM. The CDR3 consists of 13 residues. Sequencing used immunoSEQ multiplex PCR; TCRdb keeps in-frame clones, though not all of them. This table holds about 81,000 clones, 75% to 95% found once. A word on this clone: Antigen unknown.

The chain combines TRBV28 with TRBJ1-5; perhaps TRBD1 as D (5 bases). The receptor comes from an adult who received the AZD1222 COVID-19 vaccine. Sample: peripheral blood, taken 28 days after the second AZD1222 dose. CDR3 amino acids: CAMARGRDQPQHF. CDR3 coding DNA: TGTGCCATGGCCCGGGGGAGGGATCAGCCCCAGCATTTT.